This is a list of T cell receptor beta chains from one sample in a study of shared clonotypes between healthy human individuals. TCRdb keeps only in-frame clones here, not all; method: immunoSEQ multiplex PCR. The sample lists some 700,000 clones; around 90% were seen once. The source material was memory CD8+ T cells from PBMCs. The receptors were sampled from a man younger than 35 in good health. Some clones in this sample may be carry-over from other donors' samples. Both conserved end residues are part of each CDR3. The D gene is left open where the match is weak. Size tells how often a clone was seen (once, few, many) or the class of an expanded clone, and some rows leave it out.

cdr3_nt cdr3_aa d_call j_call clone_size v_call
TGTGCCAGCAGCCAAGAGGCAGAAGCTGGGGCCAACGTCCTGACTTTC CASSQEAEAGANVLTF . TRBJ2-6 . TRBV4-2
TGTGCCAGTAGTAGCCTAGGACTAGCGGGAGATGAGCAGTTCTTC CASSSLGLAGDEQFF TRBD2 TRBJ2-1 . TRBV19
TGTGCCAGCAGCCTCGGCGGCTCTGGAAACACCATATATTTT CASSLGGSGNTIYF . TRBJ1-3 . TRBV7-9
TGTGCCACCAGCTCTCCGACAGGACATGGCTACACCTTC CATSSPTGHGYTF . TRBJ1-2 . TRBV15
TGTGCCAGCAGCTTTCGCGAGAGATACGGGCAGTACTTC CASSFRERYGQYF . TRBJ2-7 . TRBV13
TGTGCCAGTAGTAGCAACCAGGGGTTTAACTATGGCTACACCTTC CASSSNQGFNYGYTF . TRBJ1-2 . TRBV19
TGTGCCAGCAGTGTTAGACAGGGGGACTACGAGCAGTACTTC CASSVRQGDYEQYF TRBD1 TRBJ2-7 . TRBV6-5
TGTGCCAGCAGAACCCCCCCGGTGATGCAGGGACGGAATGAGCAGTTCTTC CASRTPPVMQGRNEQFF . TRBJ2-1 . TRBV27
TGTGCCAGCAGCCCCCCTCCTAAAGCGGGAGGGCCCGGAGATACGCAGTATTTT CASSPPPKAGGPGDTQYF TRBD2 TRBJ2-3 . TRBV9
TGTGCCAGCAGCGTAGGGGGACGTGGCACAGATACGCAGTATTTT CASSVGGRGTDTQYF . TRBJ2-3 . TRBV9
TGTGCCAGCATTCGACAGGGTTACAATGAGCAGTTCTTC CASIRQGYNEQFF TRBD1 TRBJ2-1 . TRBV28
TGCGCCAGCAGCCAAATAAGAGGGCAGGGATCTGAAGCTTTCTTT CASSQIRGQGSEAFF . TRBJ1-1 . TRBV4-3
TGTGCCAGCAGTTCTAGACTAGCGGGAGGAGGTGTGGGACTTAGCACAGATACGCAGTATTTT CASSSRLAGGGVGLSTDTQYF TRBD2 TRBJ2-3 . TRBV28
TGTGCCACCAACCGGGGGGGGTACAATCAGCCCCAGCATTTT CATNRGGYNQPQHF . TRBJ1-5 . TRBV15
TGTGCCAGCAGTGACGTGGAGACGTCGAACACCGGGGAGCTGTTTTTT CASSDVETSNTGELFF . TRBJ2-2 . TRBV6-4
TGTGCCAGCAGTCTATACAGGGGGCTTCAGCCCCAGCATTTT CASSLYRGLQPQHF TRBD1 TRBJ1-5 once TRBV27
TGCAGCGTTTGCCTCGATAGCACAGATACGCAGTATTTT CSVCLDSTDTQYF . TRBJ2-3 . TRBV29-1
TGTGCCAGCAGCTACTTTAGCGGGAACGCCTACGAGCAGTACTTC CASSYFSGNAYEQYF TRBD2 TRBJ2-7 . TRBV11-2
TGTGCCAGCAGTGTACTAGCGGGAGGAGGAGATACGCAGTATTTT CASSVLAGGGDTQYF TRBD2 TRBJ2-3 . TRBV6-4
TGTGCCAGCAGTTCTCGCCCGAACACAGATACGCAGTATTTT CASSSRPNTDTQYF . TRBJ2-3 . TRBV27
TGTGCCAGCAGCTTCAGACGGGGACTAGCGCAAGAGACCCAGTACTTC CASSFRRGLAQETQYF TRBD2 TRBJ2-5 . TRBV13
TGCGCCAGCAGCCCGACAGGGGTTGGAAACACCATATATTTT CASSPTGVGNTIYF TRBD1 TRBJ1-3 . TRBV5-1
TGTGCCAGCAGCGTAGACAGGTACTATGAGCAGTTCTTC CASSVDRYYEQFF . TRBJ2-1 . TRBV9
TGTGCCAGCAGTGATCATAGAGAGCGGAACACTGAAGCTTTCTTT CASSDHRERNTEAFF . TRBJ1-1 . TRBV6-1
TGTGCCTGGAGTGACAGGGGGTATAATCAGCCCCAGCATTTT CAWSDRGYNQPQHF TRBD1 TRBJ1-5 . TRBV30
TGTGCCAGCAGCTTAGGTCAGGGGAACTATGGCTACACCTTC CASSLGQGNYGYTF . TRBJ1-2 . TRBV5-6
TGTGCCAGCGGGGATCTAGCGGAGGGCGACAATGAGCAGTTCTTC CASGDLAEGDNEQFF TRBD2 TRBJ2-1 . TRBV7-3
TGCGCCAGCAGTGAGTCCAATCAGCCCCAGCATTTT CASSESNQPQHF . TRBJ1-5 . TRBV10-1
TGTGCCAGCAGTTCGCAGCCGGATACCGATGGCTACACCTTC CASSSQPDTDGYTF . TRBJ1-2 . TRBV28
TGTGCCAGCTCCTCGACGGACCTCTACGAGCAGTACTTC CASSSTDLYEQYF . TRBJ2-7 . TRBV6-6
TGCGCCAGCAGCCAAGGGCTTCTCCCCCGGGATGAGCAGTTCTTC CASSQGLLPRDEQFF . TRBJ2-1 once TRBV4-3
TGTGCCAGCAGCCCGACGCCGACAGGGACCCATGAGCAGTTCTTC CASSPTPTGTHEQFF TRBD1 TRBJ2-1 . TRBV7-9
TGCAGCGTTGAATTTGGGACACCCTACGAGCAGTACTTC CSVEFGTPYEQYF . TRBJ2-7 . TRBV29-1
TGTGCCAGCAGTTTAAGGGGGGAAAAACTGTTTTTT CASSLRGEKLFF . TRBJ1-4 . TRBV28
TGTGCCAGCAGAGGCCGACAGGCTGGGGGCAATCAGCCCCAGCATTTT CASRGRQAGGNQPQHF . TRBJ1-5 . TRBV2
TGTGCCAGCAGCCTCCGGGACAGGGTCCCCTCTGGGGCCAACGTCCTGACTTTC CASSLRDRVPSGANVLTF TRBD1 TRBJ2-6 . TRBV14
TGTGCCAGCAGCTCTGGGGACCAAGAGACCCAGTACTTC CASSSGDQETQYF . TRBJ2-5 . TRBV28
TGTGCCAGTAGTATAGGTCCGGGACCAGTCTTCGAGCAGTACTTC CASSIGPGPVFEQYF . TRBJ2-7 . TRBV19
TGTGCCAGCACTTGGGACAGAAACACCGGGGAGCTGTTTTTT CASTWDRNTGELFF TRBD1 TRBJ2-2 . TRBV7-2
TGCGCCAGCAGCTTGTACAGGGACAACTCTGGCTACACCTTC CASSLYRDNSGYTF . TRBJ1-2 . TRBV5-1
TGTGCCAGCAGCGTAGGGCTAGCGGGAGGATACGAGCAGTACTTC CASSVGLAGGYEQYF TRBD2 TRBJ2-7 . TRBV9
TGTGCCAGCAGCTTGGAGGGGGGCACGAACACTGAAGCTTTCTTT CASSLEGGTNTEAFF . TRBJ1-1 few TRBV5-5
TGTGCCAGCAGTTTGACTAGCGGGAGGTCGACAGATACGCAGTATTTT CASSLTSGRSTDTQYF TRBD2 TRBJ2-3 . TRBV27
TGCGCCAGCAGCCAAGTCCGGTCTGGAAACACCATATATTTT CASSQVRSGNTIYF . TRBJ1-3 . TRBV4-1
TGTGCCAGCAGGGGACTCTCTGGAAACACCATATATTTT CASRGLSGNTIYF . TRBJ1-3 . TRBV6-1
TGTGCCAGCAGCTTAGGCCTTCGGGGAAAAAGGTACGAGCAGTACTTC CASSLGLRGKRYEQYF . TRBJ2-7 . TRBV13
TGTGCCACCCAAGCCGGCTTGGACACCGGGGAGCTGTTTTTT CATQAGLDTGELFF . TRBJ2-2 many TRBV28
TGTGCCAGCAGCGAGCGCCCGGGACTACATCCCTACGAGCAGTACTTC CASSERPGLHPYEQYF TRBD2 TRBJ2-7 . TRBV9
TGTGCCAGCAGCGGCGGACAGGGGGTTAGTCAGCCCCAGCATTTT CASSGGQGVSQPQHF TRBD1 TRBJ1-5 . TRBV9
TGTGCCAGCAGCTCCCGTAGGCTGCCGGGACAGGTCGAGTCTGGGGGCTATGGCTACACCTTC CASSSRRLPGQVESGGYGYTF TRBD1 TRBJ1-2 . TRBV7-6
TGTGCCAGCAGCTTAGCAATTAACGGGGGGACTGAAGCTTTCTTT CASSLAINGGTEAFF . TRBJ1-1 once TRBV11-2
TGTGCCACCAGCAGAGTAAAATTGGCAACCCAGGAGGAAAAACTGTTTTTT CATSRVKLATQEEKLFF . TRBJ1-4 . TRBV15
TGTGCAAGTCGCCCCCAGGTCGGGGAGCTGTTTTTT CASRPQVGELFF . TRBJ2-2 once TRBV12-2
TGTGCCAGCAGCCCCACTCACTGGTACAATGAGCAGTTCTTC CASSPTHWYNEQFF . TRBJ2-1 once TRBV14
TGTGCCAGCAGTTTATGGGCCCTTCCCCGGCCGCCCCAGCATTTT CASSLWALPRPPQHF . TRBJ1-5 . TRBV28